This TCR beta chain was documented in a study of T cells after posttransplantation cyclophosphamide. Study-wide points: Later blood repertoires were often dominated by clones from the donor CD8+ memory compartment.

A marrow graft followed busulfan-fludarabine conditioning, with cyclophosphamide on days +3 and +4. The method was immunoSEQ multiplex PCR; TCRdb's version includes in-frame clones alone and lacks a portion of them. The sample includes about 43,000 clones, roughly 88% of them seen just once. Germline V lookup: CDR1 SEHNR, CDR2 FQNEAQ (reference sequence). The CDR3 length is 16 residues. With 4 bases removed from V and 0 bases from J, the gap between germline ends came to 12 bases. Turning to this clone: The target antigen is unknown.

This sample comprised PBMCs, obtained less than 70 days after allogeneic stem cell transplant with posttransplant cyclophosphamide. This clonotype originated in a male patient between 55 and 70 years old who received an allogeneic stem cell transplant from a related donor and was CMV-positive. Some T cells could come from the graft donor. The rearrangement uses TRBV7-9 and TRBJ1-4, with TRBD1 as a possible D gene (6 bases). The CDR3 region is CASSSPRGATNEKLFF. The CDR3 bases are TGTGCCAGCAGCTCACCCAGGGGCGCAACTAATGAAAAACTGTTTTTT.